This is a list of T cell receptor beta chains from one sample in a study of OX40 agonist ivuxolimab in advanced cancers. Clones were read by immunoSEQ multiplex PCR, and TCRdb kept only the in-frame ones, dropping some. This table holds tens of thousands of clones, roughly 80% found once. Sequences were derived from CD4+ or CD8+ T cells sorted from blood, sampled in a trial of the OX40 agonist ivuxolimab. Every receptor here comes from an adult with an advanced solid tumor such as melanoma, head and neck, liver or kidney cancer. Each CDR3 is given with its conserved first and last residue. The D gene is left open where the match is weak. Clone size is shown for a subset of rows, as once, few, many or a class of expanded clone.

j_gene,abundance,v_gene,d_gene,CDR3nt,CDR3aa
TRBJ2-3,NA,TRBV13,TRBD2,TGTGCCAGCAGCCAGGAAACCCTAGCGGGGGGGAGCACAGATACGCAGTATTTT,CASSQETLAGGSTDTQYF
TRBJ2-5,NA,TRBV5-4,NA,TGTGCCAGCAGCTTGAAATGGCGAGCCCAAGAGACCCAGTACTTC,CASSLKWRAQETQYF
TRBJ1-3,NA,TRBV5-1,NA,TGCGCCAGCAGTTCCGGACAGCCGATCTCTGGAAACACCATATATTTT,CASSSGQPISGNTIYF
TRBJ2-1,NA,TRBV2,TRBD2,TGTGCCAGCAGCGCAGATGGCGGGGGCTACAATGAGCAGTTCTTC,CASSADGGGYNEQFF
TRBJ1-5,NA,TRBV21-1,NA,TGTGCCAGCCCCCGGACGGTTTATAGCAATCAGCCCCAGCATTTT,CASPRTVYSNQPQHF
TRBJ2-5,NA,TRBV2,NA,TGTGCCAGCAGTGAACAGCAACAAGAGACCCAGTACTTC,CASSEQQQETQYF
TRBJ2-3,NA,TRBV5-1,TRBD1,TGCGCCAGCAGCAAAGAGGACAGGCCCGGCACAGATACGCAGTATTTT,CASSKEDRPGTDTQYF
TRBJ1-6,few,TRBV2,NA,TGTGCCAGCAGCGTGGAGAGCACCACCCTCCACTTT,CASSVESTTLHF
TRBJ2-3,NA,TRBV5-1,NA,TGCGCCAGCAGCTTGGTTACTAGCACAGATACGCAGTATTTT,CASSLVTSTDTQYF
TRBJ1-2,NA,TRBV19,NA,TGTGCCAGTAGTATAAGAGGTCCTTATGGCTACACCTTC,CASSIRGPYGYTF
TRBJ2-6,NA,TRBV7-8,NA,TGTGCCAGCAGCAAAGGGGGTGGGGCCAACGTCCTGACTTTC,CASSKGGGANVLTF
TRBJ1-2,NA,TRBV6-5,NA,TGTGCCAGCCGCAGACAGCCCAACTATGGCTACACCTTC,CASRRQPNYGYTF
TRBJ2-1,once,TRBV9,NA,TGTGCCAGCAGCGTCGGCCTAGCAAACCATGAGCAGTTCTTC,CASSVGLANHEQFF
TRBJ1-1,few,TRBV7-2,NA,TGTGCCAGCAGCTTAGAAGCGTGGACTGAAGCTTTCTTT,CASSLEAWTEAFF
TRBJ2-5,NA,TRBV18,NA,TGTGCCAGCTCGACGTCGCGGACTCAAGAGACCCAGTACTTC,CASSTSRTQETQYF
TRBJ2-3,NA,TRBV21-1,NA,TGTGCCAGCAGCAAAACGGACATCCACACAGATACGCAGTATTTT,CASSKTDIHTDTQYF
TRBJ1-4,NA,TRBV7-2,TRBD1,TGTGCCAGCAGCCAAGGACAGGCACAGTCTCAACTGTTTTTT,CASSQGQAQSQLFF
TRBJ2-2,once,TRBV9,NA,TGTGCCAGCAGCGCCCGTGACAGGTCGAACACCGGGGAGCTGTTTTTT,CASSARDRSNTGELFF
TRBJ1-5,medium-sized,TRBV2,NA,TGTGCCAGCAGTGAAGCGCTTGGCCGAATGGCCCAGCATTTT,CASSEALGRMAQHF
TRBJ1-1,NA,TRBV7-2,NA,TGTGCCAGCGGGCCCTTACCTCTGCGCAAAGCTTTCTTT,CASGPLPLRKAFF
TRBJ2-6,NA,TRBV2,TRBD2,TGTGCCAGCAGTGAGGGCCCTCTTTTAGCGGGGCCCTACGTCCTGACTTTC,CASSEGPLLAGPYVLTF
TRBJ1-2,few,TRBV6-1,NA,TGTGCCAGCAGGCGGACGGATCAATATGGCTACACCTTC,CASRRTDQYGYTF
TRBJ2-2,NA,TRBV11-2,TRBD1,TGTGCCAGCAGCCTGACAGGGGGAAGCACCGGGGAGCTGTTTTTT,CASSLTGGSTGELFF
TRBJ1-5,NA,TRBV28,TRBD1,TGTGCCAGCATCGAAGCGGGACAGGGCTCCAATCAGCCCCAGCATTTT,CASIEAGQGSNQPQHF
TRBJ2-1,once,TRBV5-4,TRBD1,TGTGCCAGCAGCCCCCGATCAGGGGGCAAGAACAATGAGCAGTTCTTC,CASSPRSGGKNNEQFF
TRBJ2-5,NA,TRBV29-1,TRBD2,TGCAGCGTTGAAAATTGGGGGGGGGAAGAGACCCAGTACTTC,CSVENWGGEETQYF
TRBJ1-5,few,TRBV6-5,NA,TGTGCCAGCAGGCGGACACCCGATCAGCCCCAGCATTTT,CASRRTPDQPQHF
TRBJ2-2,NA,TRBV15,TRBD1,TGTGCCACCAGCAAGCCGGGACAGGGGGCCGGGGAGCTGTTTTTT,CATSKPGQGAGELFF
TRBJ2-2,NA,TRBV30,NA,TGTGCCTGGAAAAGGTCAGGGAGAACCGGGGAGCTGTTTTTT,CAWKRSGRTGELFF
TRBJ2-7,NA,TRBV5-5,NA,TGTGCCAGCAGCTTGGGACTGGGGCGGAAATCCCCCTACGAGCAGTACTTC,CASSLGLGRKSPYEQYF
TRBJ2-2,NA,TRBV9,NA,TGTGCCAGCAGCGTAGGGCTTGGGCCCTCGTTCGCGAACACCGGGGAGCTGTTTTTT,CASSVGLGPSFANTGELFF
TRBJ2-7,once,TRBV11-2,TRBD2,TGTGCCAGCAGCCCGGGACTAGCGGGTATCTACGAGCAGTACTTC,CASSPGLAGIYEQYF
TRBJ2-5,NA,TRBV11-2,NA,TGTGCCAGCAGCTCCGGACAGGTGGGGGGGACCCAGTACTTC,CASSSGQVGGTQYF
TRBJ1-2,NA,TRBV12-5,NA,TGTGCTAGTGGACGCCGACAGACATCTAACTATGGCTACACCTTC,CASGRRQTSNYGYTF
TRBJ1-1,once,TRBV5-6,TRBD1,TGTGCCAGCAGCCCGACAGGGGGTAACACTGAAGCTTTCTTT,CASSPTGGNTEAFF
TRBJ2-1,NA,TRBV19,TRBD2,TGTGCCAGTACTCTCCGGACTAGCGGGGCCTACAATGAGCAGTTCTTC,CASTLRTSGAYNEQFF
TRBJ2-6,NA,TRBV11-2,NA,TGTGCCAGCAGCCGTGCGGTCTCTGGGGCCAACGTCCTGACTTTC,CASSRAVSGANVLTF
TRBJ1-1,NA,TRBV5-5,NA,TGTGCCAGCAGCTCCCACGGGGGTGAAGCTTTCTTT,CASSSHGGEAFF
TRBJ2-5,NA,TRBV11-3,TRBD2,TGTGCCAGCAGCCAACGACATAGCGGGGGAGGGTCCGCTCAAGAGACCCAGTACTTC,CASSQRHSGGGSAQETQYF
TRBJ2-3,NA,TRBV9,NA,TGTGCCAGCAGCGACTTCTACGGCACAGATACGCAGTATTTT,CASSDFYGTDTQYF
TRBJ1-1,NA,TRBV5-6,TRBD1,TGTGCCAGCAGCCATGGACCCGGACAGGTGAACACTGAAGCTTTCTTT,CASSHGPGQVNTEAFF
TRBJ1-2,NA,TRBV30,TRBD1,TGTGCCTCCACAGGGGTCTCTAACTATGGCTACACCTTC,CASTGVSNYGYTF
TRBJ1-2,once,TRBV6-4,NA,TGTGCCAGCAGTGACTTCTGGGGGCATGGCTACACCTTC,CASSDFWGHGYTF
TRBJ2-2,once,TRBV5-4,TRBD2,TGTGCCAGCAGCTGGCGGGAGGGGACCGGGGAGCTGTTTTTT,CASSWREGTGELFF
TRBJ2-5,NA,TRBV28,TRBD1,TGTGCCAGCAACCCAGTGGGACAGGGGGCTCGGGAGACCCAGTACTTC,CASNPVGQGARETQYF
TRBJ2-1,few,TRBV28,NA,TGTGCCAGCAGTTTCCAGGGTGGAAACTCCTACAATGAGCAGTTCTTC,CASSFQGGNSYNEQFF